This T cell receptor beta chain was sequenced during a study of blood T cell repertoires in COVID-19. Study background: From T cells, B-cell-depleted T cells, or PBMCs came the material, which was cDNA or gDNA.

V lost 5 bases, J lost 2 bases, and 3 bases stayed unmatched. The CDR3 runs to 14 residues. The germline CDR1 and CDR2 sequences are SGHRS and YFSETQ. Per the study methods: Amplified reference gene primers provided the basis for estimating nucleated cell counts. Generated by immunoSEQ multiplex PCR, the TCRdb table keeps only in-frame clones and is missing some. The DNA was the basis for D and trimming; V, J and clone size are from that table. The table shows around 200,000 clones, with 65% to 85% occurring only once. The sequence came from a woman in her thirties or forties with COVID-19, enrolled during active disease. Material for sequencing was peripheral blood. The chain combines TRBV5-1 with TRBJ1-4; 7 bases are a match to TRBD1. The CDR3 sequence: CASRLTGTNEKLFF. CDR3 bases: TGCGCCAGCAGGTTGACAGGGACTAATGAAAAACTGTTTTTT.